These T cell receptor beta chains were read from a single sample in a study of metastatic and nonmetastatic thyroid tumors. TCRdb re-called the PCR reads through MiXCR. The repertoire holds 30,000 to 40,000 clones, with 25% to 35% as singletons. What was sequenced was blood. These receptors came from a female donor with papillary thyroid cancer or a benign thyroid nodule (not recorded which). Some clones in this sample may be carry-over from other donors' samples. CDR3s include the opening cysteine and the closing phenylalanine or tryptophan. A D gene is named only where the DNA matches it firmly. The listing skips clone size in some rows; elsewhere it reads once, few, many or a size class.

V gene,CDR3 length,D gene,J gene,clone size,CDR3 protein,CDR3 DNA
TRBV5-6,14,NA,TRBJ2-3,many,CASSVGRAPHTQYF,TGTGCCAGCAGCGTGGGAAGAGCACCCCATACGCAGTATTTT
TRBV19,14,TRBD1,TRBJ2-5,many,CARLPGQGQETQYF,TGTGCCAGGCTACCGGGACAGGGTCAAGAGACCCAGTACTTC
TRBV2,14,NA,TRBJ2-7,medium-sized,CASSLTSPFYEQYF,TGTGCCAGCAGCTTGACAAGCCCCTTCTACGAGCAGTACTTC
TRBV18,15,NA,TRBJ1-1,many,CASSPARVLNTEAFF,TGTGCCAGCTCACCAGCGAGGGTTCTGAACACTGAAGCTTTCTTT
TRBV19,13,NA,TRBJ1-1,few,CANSSGLGTEAFF,TGTGCCAATAGTTCGGGGTTAGGTACTGAAGCTTTCTTT
TRBV6-5,13,NA,TRBJ2-7,medium-sized,CASSYSQAVEQYF,TGTGCCAGCAGTTACTCCCAGGCAGTGGAGCAGTACTTC
TRBV5-1,13,TRBD2,TRBJ2-7,NA,CASSLTGGYEQYF,TGCGCCAGCAGCTTGACGGGGGGCTACGAGCAGTACTTC
TRBV12-3/TRBV12-4,14,NA,TRBJ1-2,many,CASSFDPGVYGYTF,TGTGCCAGCAGTTTTGATCCAGGGGTATATGGCTACACCTTC
TRBV10-3,16,NA,TRBJ1-1,NA,CAISDFVVRVFTEAFF,TGTGCCATCAGTGATTTTGTTGTCCGGGTCTTCACTGAAGCTTTCTTC
TRBV6-4,13,NA,TRBJ1-1,NA,CASMVRVNTEAFF,TGTGCCAGCATGGTCAGAGTGAACACTGAAGCTTTCTTT
TRBV3-1,15,TRBD2,TRBJ2-1,many,CASSQPSGNLHEQFF,TGTGCCAGCAGCCAACCAAGCGGGAATCTGCATGAGCAGTTCTTC
TRBV5-4,14,NA,TRBJ2-5,many,CASSLVGAGETQYF,TGTGCCAGCAGCTTGGTAGGGGCCGGGGAGACCCAGTACTTC
TRBV2,10,NA,TRBJ2-5,many,CASSGETQYF,TGTGCCAGCTCGGGAGAGACCCAGTACTTC
TRBV4-2,14,NA,TRBJ2-7,once,CASSLPGRGYEQYF,TGTGCCAGCAGCCTTCCGGGGCGAGGGTACGAGCAGTACTTC
TRBV5-8,14,TRBD1,TRBJ1-2,many,CASSLGQGSYGYTF,TGTGCCAGCAGCCTAGGACAGGGGAGTTATGGCTACACCTTC
TRBV9,15,NA,TRBJ2-1,many,CASSVFGDLSDEQFF,TGTGCCAGCAGCGTTTTCGGGGATCTGAGCGATGAGCAGTTCTTC
TRBV3-1,18,TRBD2,TRBJ2-3,few,CASSQDFLAGSLADTQYF,TGTGCCAGCAGCCAAGACTTTCTAGCGGGGTCCTTGGCAGATACGCAGTACTTT
TRBV2,13,NA,TRBJ2-5,many,CASSGGLEETQYF,TGTGCCAGCAGTGGTGGGCTGGAGGAGACCCAGTACTTC
TRBV27,13,TRBD1,TRBJ1-1,many,CASSLAGTDEAFF,TGTGCCAGCAGTTTAGCCGGGACAGATGAAGCTTTCTTT
TRBV2,15,NA,TRBJ2-6,many,CAPGRANSGANVLTF,TGTGCCCCCGGCAGGGCCAACTCTGGGGCCAACGTCCTGACTTTC
TRBV6-1,17,TRBD1,TRBJ1-5,NA,CARSPAIPGGPNEPHHF,TGTGCCAGGAGTCCCGCCATACCAGGGGGACCTAATGAGCCCCATCATTTT
TRBV20-1,15,NA,TRBJ2-5,many,CSAVPGEGILETQYF,TGCAGTGCAGTCCCCGGTGAGGGGATCCTAGAGACCCAGTACTTC
TRBV30,15,TRBD1,TRBJ1-5,many,CAWRGQGPGNQPQHF,TGTGCCTGGAGGGGACAGGGGCCGGGCAATCAGCCCCAGCATTTT
TRBV19,13,NA,TRBJ2-3,many,CASTGSSTDTQYF,TGTGCCAGTACGGGGTCTAGCACAGATACGCAGTATTTT
TRBV6-2/TRBV6-3,14,TRBD1,TRBJ1-6,NA,CASGPGTGVSPLHF,TGTGCCAGCGGACCCGGGACAGGAGTTTCACCCCTCCACTTT
TRBV20-1,15,TRBD1,TRBJ1-5,few,CSAQTGGEGNQPQHF,TGCAGTGCCCAAACAGGGGGCGAGGGCAATCAGCCCCAGCATTTT
TRBV6-1,16,NA,TRBJ1-2,few,CASSEASDKGLDGYTF,TGTGCCAGCAGTGAAGCGTCCGACAAGGGCCTCGATGGCTACACCTTC
TRBV25-1,13,NA,TRBJ1-2,NA,CASSESQGGRYTF,TGTGCCAGCAGTGAATCACAGGGTGGTCGCTACACCTTC
TRBV5-1,15,NA,TRBJ2-7,NA,CASSSGEQGSYEQYF,TGCGCCAGCAGCTCGGGGGAACAGGGTTCTTACGAGCAGTACTTC
TRBV20-1,13,NA,TRBJ1-5,NA,CSASQGVEEPQHF,TGCAGTGCTAGTCAAGGGGTCGAGGAGCCCCAGCATTTT
TRBV7-7,14,TRBD1,TRBJ2-7,NA,CARSLVQGVGEQDF,TGTGCTAGGAGCTTAGTACAGGGGGTCGGGGAGCAGGACTTC
TRBV6-1,14,NA,TRBJ1-2,NA,CASSEGGVVDGYTF,TGTGCCAGCAGTGAAGGGGGGGTCGTAGATGGCTACACCTTC
TRBV12-3/TRBV12-4,12,TRBD1,TRBJ2-7,few,CASSRQGNEQYF,TGTGCCAGCAGTCGACAGGGCAACGAGCAGTACTTC
TRBV5-4,13,TRBD1,TRBJ1-1,many,CASFDRANTEAFF,TGTGCCAGCTTCGACAGGGCGAACACTGAAGCTTTCTTT
TRBV11-1,18,TRBD2,TRBJ2-1,NA,CASSIWVGSGSIVVEQFF,TGTGCCAGCAGTATCTGGGTGGGTAGCGGGAGTATAGTCGTTGAGCAGTTCTTC
TRBV9,14,TRBD1,TRBJ1-2,NA,CASSDLDRGQGYTF,TGTGCCAGCAGCGATCTGGACAGGGGTCAAGGTTACACCTTC
TRBV20-1,15,NA,TRBJ1-1,NA,CSARGQGQIDTEAFF,TGCAGTGCTAGGGGGCAGGGGCAGATTGACACTGAAGCTTTCTTT
TRBV28,15,NA,TRBJ1-4,NA,CASRTLTGEAEKLFF,TGTGCCAGCAGGACTCTGACGGGCGAAGCTGAAAAACTGTTTTTT
TRBV11-3,14,TRBD2,TRBJ2-3,many,CASSSGTSADTQYF,TGTGCCAGCAGCTCGGGGACTAGCGCTGATACGCAGTATTTT
TRBV4-2,16,NA,TRBJ2-3,once,CASSQGTGSGTDTQYF,TGTGCCAGCAGCCAAGGGACAGGAAGCGGGACAGATACGCAGTATTTT
TRBV30,10,NA,TRBJ2-7,medium-sized,CAWGGYEQYF,TGTGCCTGGGGTGGGTACGAGCAGTACTTC
TRBV5-1,14,NA,TRBJ1-1,NA,CASADRGRSTEAFF,TGCGCCAGCGCCGATAGGGGAAGGAGCACTGAAGCTTTCTTT
TRBV20-1,14,NA,TRBJ1-1,many,CSAAGELMNTEAFF,TGCAGTGCTGCAGGGGAATTAATGAACACTGAAGCTTTCTTT